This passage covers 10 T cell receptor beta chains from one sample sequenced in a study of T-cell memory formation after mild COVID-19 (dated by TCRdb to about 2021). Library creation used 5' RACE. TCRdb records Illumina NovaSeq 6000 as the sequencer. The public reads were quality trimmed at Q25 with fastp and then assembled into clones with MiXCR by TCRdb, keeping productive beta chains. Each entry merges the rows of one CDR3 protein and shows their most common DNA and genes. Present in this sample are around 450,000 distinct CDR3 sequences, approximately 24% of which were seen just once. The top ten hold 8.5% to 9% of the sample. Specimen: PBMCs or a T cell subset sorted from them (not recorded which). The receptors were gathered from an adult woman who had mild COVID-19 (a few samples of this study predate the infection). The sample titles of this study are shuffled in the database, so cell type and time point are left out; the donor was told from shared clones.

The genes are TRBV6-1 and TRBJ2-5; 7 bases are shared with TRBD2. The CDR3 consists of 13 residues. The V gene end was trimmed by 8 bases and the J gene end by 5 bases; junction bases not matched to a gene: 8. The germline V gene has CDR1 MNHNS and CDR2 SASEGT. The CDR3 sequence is CASVIGGGETQYF. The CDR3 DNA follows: TGTGCCAGCGTAATTGGGGGAGGGGAGACCCAGTACTTC.

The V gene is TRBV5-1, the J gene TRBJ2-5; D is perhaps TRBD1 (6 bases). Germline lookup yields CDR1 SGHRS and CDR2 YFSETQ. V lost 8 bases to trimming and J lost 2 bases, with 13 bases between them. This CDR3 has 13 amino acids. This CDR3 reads CASADGTQETQYF. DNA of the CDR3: TGCGCCAGTGCTGACGGGACACAAGAGACCCAGTACTTC.

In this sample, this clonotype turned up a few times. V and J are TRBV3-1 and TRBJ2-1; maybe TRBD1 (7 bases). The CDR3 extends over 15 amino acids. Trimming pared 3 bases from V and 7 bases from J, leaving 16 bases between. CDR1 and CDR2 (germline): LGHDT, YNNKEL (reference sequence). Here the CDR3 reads CASSQGQPGVNEQFF. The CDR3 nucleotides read TGTGCCAGCAGCCAGGGACAGCCGGGGGTAAATGAGCAGTTCTTC.

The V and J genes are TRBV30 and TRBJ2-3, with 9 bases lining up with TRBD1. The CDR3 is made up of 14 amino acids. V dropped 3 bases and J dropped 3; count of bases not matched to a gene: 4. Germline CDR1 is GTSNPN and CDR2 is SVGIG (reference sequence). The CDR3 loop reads CAWRQGARTDTQYF. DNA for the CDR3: TGTGCCTGGAGACAGGGGGCAAGGACAGATACGCAGTATTTT.

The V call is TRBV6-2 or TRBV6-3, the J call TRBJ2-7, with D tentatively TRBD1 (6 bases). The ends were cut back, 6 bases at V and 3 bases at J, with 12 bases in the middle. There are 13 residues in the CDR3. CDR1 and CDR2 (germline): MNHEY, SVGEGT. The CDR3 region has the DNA TGTGCCAGCAGCCCTTTCAGGGGCTACGAGCAGTACTTC. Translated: CASSPFRGYEQYF.

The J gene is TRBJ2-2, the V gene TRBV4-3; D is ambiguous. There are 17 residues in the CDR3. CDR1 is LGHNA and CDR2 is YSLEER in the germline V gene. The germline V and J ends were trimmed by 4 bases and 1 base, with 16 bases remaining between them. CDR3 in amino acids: CASSLPPPVGNTGELFF. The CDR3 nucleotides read TGCGCCAGCAGCCTCCCCCCCCCCGTGGGGAACACCGGGGAGCTGTTTTTT.

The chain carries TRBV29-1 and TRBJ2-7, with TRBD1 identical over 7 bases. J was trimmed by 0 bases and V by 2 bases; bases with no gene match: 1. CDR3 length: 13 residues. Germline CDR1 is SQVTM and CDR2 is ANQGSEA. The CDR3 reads CSVENRGSYEQYF. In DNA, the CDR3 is TGCAGCGTTGAAAACAGGGGCTCCTACGAGCAGTACTTC.

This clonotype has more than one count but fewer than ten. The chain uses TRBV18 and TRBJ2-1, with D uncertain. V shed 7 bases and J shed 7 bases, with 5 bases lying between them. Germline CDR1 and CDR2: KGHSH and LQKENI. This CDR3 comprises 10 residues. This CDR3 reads CASFGNEQFF. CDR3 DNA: TGTGCCAGCTTTGGGAATGAGCAGTTCTTC.

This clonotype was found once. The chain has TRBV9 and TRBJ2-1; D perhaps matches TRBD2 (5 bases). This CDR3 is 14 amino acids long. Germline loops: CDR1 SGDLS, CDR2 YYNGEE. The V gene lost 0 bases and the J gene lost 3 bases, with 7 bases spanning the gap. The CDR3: CASSVGEGYNEQFF. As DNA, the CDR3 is TGTGCCAGCAGCGTAGGTGAGGGCTACAATGAGCAGTTCTTC.

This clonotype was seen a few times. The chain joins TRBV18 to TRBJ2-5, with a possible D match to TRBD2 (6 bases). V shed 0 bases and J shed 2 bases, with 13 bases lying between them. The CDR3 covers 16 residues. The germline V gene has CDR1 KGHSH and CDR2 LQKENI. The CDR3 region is CASSPPGTGPQETQYF. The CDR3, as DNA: TGTGCCAGCTCACCACCGGGGACTGGGCCTCAAGAGACCCAGTACTTC.